The clone carrying this T cell receptor beta chain was picked up a small number of times. What it binds is unknown. Only in-frame clones appear in the TCRdb table, and some are missing; sequencing was by immunoSEQ multiplex PCR. The sample contains 25,000 to 35,000 clones, more than 60% of which appear only once. Relapses following autologous stem cell transplantation were seen in all patients, with brentuximab vedotin exposure varying. The CDR3 spans 17 residues. V lost 0 bases and J lost 5, with 20 bases in between. CDR1 SGHDT and CDR2 YYEEEE come from the germline V gene. The data originate from a study of PD-1 blockade in classical Hodgkin lymphoma. General study results and limits: The CD4+ diversity rise by C4D1 was clearest in complete responders. Diversity similar to that of newly diagnosed patients was seen at baseline in complete responders.

The J gene is TRBJ1-2, the V gene TRBV5-6; possible D gene TRBD1, 5 bases. The source was peripheral blood mononuclear cells (PBMCs), collected before the second cycle of nivolumab. This sequence originates from a human donor with classical Hodgkin lymphoma. The CDR3 loop is CASSLASLNRHTYGYTF. In DNA form, the CDR3 reads TGTGCCAGCAGCTTGGCCAGTCTAAACAGGCACACTTATGGCTACACCTTC.